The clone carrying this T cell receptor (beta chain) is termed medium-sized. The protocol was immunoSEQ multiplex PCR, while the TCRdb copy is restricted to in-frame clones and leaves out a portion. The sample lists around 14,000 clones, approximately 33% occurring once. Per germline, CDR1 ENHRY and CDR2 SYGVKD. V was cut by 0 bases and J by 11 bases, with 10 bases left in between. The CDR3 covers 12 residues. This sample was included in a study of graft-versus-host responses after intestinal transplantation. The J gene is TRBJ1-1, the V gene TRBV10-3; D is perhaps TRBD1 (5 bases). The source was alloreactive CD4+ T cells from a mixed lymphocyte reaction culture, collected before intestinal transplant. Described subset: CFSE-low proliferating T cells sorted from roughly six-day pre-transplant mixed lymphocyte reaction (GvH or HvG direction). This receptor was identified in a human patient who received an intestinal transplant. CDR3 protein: CAISESQVKAFF. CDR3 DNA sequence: TGTGCCATCAGTGAGTCACAGGTAAAGGCTTTCTTT.